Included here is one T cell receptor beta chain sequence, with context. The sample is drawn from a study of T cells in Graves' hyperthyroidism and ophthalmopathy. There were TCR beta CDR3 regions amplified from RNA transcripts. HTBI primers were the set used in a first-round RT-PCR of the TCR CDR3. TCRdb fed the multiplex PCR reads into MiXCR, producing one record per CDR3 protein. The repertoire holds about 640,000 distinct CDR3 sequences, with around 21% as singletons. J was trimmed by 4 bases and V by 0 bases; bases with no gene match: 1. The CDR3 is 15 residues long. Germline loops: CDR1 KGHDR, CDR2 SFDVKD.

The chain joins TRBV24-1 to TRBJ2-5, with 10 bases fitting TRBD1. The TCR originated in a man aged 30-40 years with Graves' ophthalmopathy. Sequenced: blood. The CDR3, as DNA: TGTGCCACCAGTGATTTGGGGACAGGGGCAGAGACCCAGTACTTC. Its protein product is CATSDLGTGAETQYF.